This is a list of T cell receptor beta chains from one sample in a study of T cell repertoires in cytomegalovirus infection. MiXCR, applied by TCRdb to the reads, yields one record per CDR3 protein. Here the sample spans a few hundred thousand distinct CDR3 sequences, approximately 17% being singletons. Sequencing was done on a sample of CD8+ T cells from PBMCs. These receptors originate from a human donor in good health (CMV status not recorded). Some clones in this sample may be carry-over from other donors' samples. Both conserved end residues are part of each CDR3. A D gene is named only where the DNA matches it firmly. Part of the rows lack a size; the others show once, few, many or a class for expanded clones.

size: few
D: TRBD1
V: TRBV7-9
J: TRBJ2-7
CDR3: CASSLVGRGDRGVYEQYF
DNA: TGTGCCAGCAGCTTAGTTGGCCGAGGGGACAGGGGGGTCTACGAGCAGTACTTC

size: many
D: TRBD1
V: TRBV12-3/TRBV12-4
J: TRBJ2-7
CDR3: CASSYGQGAYEQYF
DNA: TGTGCCAGCAGCTATGGACAGGGGGCCTACGAGCAGTACTTC

size: NA
D: NA
V: TRBV5-4
J: TRBJ1-2
CDR3: CASSQDKGIGGYTF
DNA: TGTGCCAGCAGCCAGGACAAAGGGATAGGTGGCTACACCTTC

size: many
D: NA
V: TRBV7-8
J: TRBJ2-1
CDR3: CASSLRGTPPVRGQFF
DNA: TGTGCCAGCAGCTTACGTGGGACACCCCCGGTCAGGGGGCAGTTCTTC

size: NA
D: NA
V: TRBV28
J: TRBJ2-3
CDR3: CASSAASGPLMGTDTQYF
DNA: TGTGCCAGCAGTGCTGCCTCGGGACCCTTAATGGGCACAGATACGCAGTATTTT

size: few
D: NA
V: TRBV6-5
J: TRBJ1-1
CDR3: CASSYRGDLNTEAFF
DNA: TGTGCCAGCAGTTACCGGGGGGACCTGAACACTGAAGCTTTCTTT

size: NA
D: TRBD2
V: TRBV7-6
J: TRBJ2-3
CDR3: CASSFASGGTDTQYF
DNA: TGTGCCAGCAGCTTTGCTAGCGGGGGCACAGATACGCAGTATTTT

size: few
D: NA
V: TRBV19
J: TRBJ2-1
CDR3: CASSISSGPGAYNEQFF
DNA: TGTGCCAGTAGTATCTCTAGTGGTCCAGGGGCCTACAATGAGCAGTTCTTC

size: NA
D: TRBD2
V: TRBV7-9
J: TRBJ2-1
CDR3: CASSLRGGAANEQFF
DNA: TGTGCCAGCAGCTTGCGCGGGGGGGCCGCAAATGAGCAGTTCTTC

size: NA
D: NA
V: TRBV5-6
J: TRBJ2-7
CDR3: CAGSTGYEQYF
DNA: TGTGCCGGCAGTACAGGGTACGAGCAGTACTTC

size: many
D: TRBD1
V: TRBV6-1
J: TRBJ1-1
CDR3: CASSPGTGRNTEAFF
DNA: TGTGCCAGCAGTCCAGGGACAGGACGGAACACTGAAGCTTTCTTT

size: few
D: NA
V: TRBV27
J: TRBJ2-5
CDR3: CASSNSLDSPKETQYF
DNA: TGTGCCAGCAGCAACTCCTTGGACTCGCCTAAAGAGACCCAGTACTTC

size: NA
D: NA
V: TRBV11-1
J: TRBJ2-1
CDR3: CASSPTQGHNEQFF
DNA: TGTGCCAGCAGCCCAACTCAGGGGCACAATGAGCAGTTCTTC

size: NA
D: TRBD2
V: TRBV10-3
J: TRBJ2-3
CDR3: CAISESKKRGVTDTQYF
DNA: TGTGCCATCAGTGAGTCTAAGAAGCGGGGGGTAACAGATACGCAGTATTTT

size: NA
D: TRBD1
V: TRBV4-2
J: TRBJ2-5
CDR3: CASSPDRGNQETQYF
DNA: TGTGCCAGCAGCCCGGACAGGGGTAACCAAGAGACCCAGTACTTC

size: NA
D: NA
V: TRBV6-5
J: TRBJ2-2
CDR3: CASSYSFSVNTGELFF
DNA: TGTGCCAGCAGTTACTCGTTTAGCGTAAACACCGGGGAGCTGTTTTTT

size: many
D: NA
V: TRBV7-9
J: TRBJ2-2
CDR3: CASSFLGTVGANTGELFF
DNA: TGTGCCAGCAGCTTTCTTGGGACGGTTGGTGCGAACACCGGGGAGCTGTTTTTT

size: few
D: NA
V: TRBV4-1
J: TRBJ1-5
CDR3: CASSQDRQGNRPQHF
DNA: TGCGCCAGCAGCCAAGATCGCCAGGGAAATCGGCCCCAGCATTTT

size: many
D: NA
V: TRBV7-9
J: TRBJ1-2
CDR3: CASSLYPDTNYGYTF
DNA: TGTGCCAGCAGCTTGTACCCAGATACTAACTATGGCTACACCTTC

size: few
D: NA
V: TRBV7-2
J: TRBJ2-2
CDR3: CASSLYGNTGELFF
DNA: TGTGCCAGCAGCTTATATGGGAACACCGGGGAGCTGTTTTTT

size: NA
D: NA
V: TRBV6-1
J: TRBJ1-5
CDR3: CASSEASGNQPQHF
DNA: TGTGCCAGCAGTGAAGCGTCGGGCAATCAGCCCCAGCATTTT

size: few
D: NA
V: TRBV2
J: TRBJ2-7
CDR3: CASIIPGPTYEQYF
DNA: TGTGCCAGCATTATCCCGGGGCCCACCTACGAGCAGTACTTC

size: few
D: NA
V: TRBV19
J: TRBJ2-1
CDR3: CASSISGYEQFF
DNA: TGTGCCAGTAGTATATCAGGGTACGAGCAGTTCTTC

size: NA
D: NA
V: TRBV2
J: TRBJ2-2
CDR3: CASTERGTGELFF
DNA: TGTGCCAGCACCGAACGGGGCACCGGGGAGCTGTTTTTT

size: many
D: NA
V: TRBV5-4
J: TRBJ2-7
CDR3: CASSFSTGREQYF
DNA: TGTGCCAGCAGCTTTTCGACAGGGAGGGAGCAGTACTTC

size: few
D: TRBD1
V: TRBV19
J: TRBJ2-7
CDR3: CASSLYLGQGYEQYF
DNA: TGTGCCAGTAGTCTGTATTTAGGACAGGGCTACGAGCAGTACTTC

size: many
D: NA
V: TRBV19
J: TRBJ1-1
CDR3: CASKAFGSTNTEAFF
DNA: TGTGCCAGTAAGGCTTTCGGTTCTACGAACACTGAAGCTTTCTTT

size: NA
D: NA
V: TRBV5-1
J: TRBJ1-1
CDR3: CASSWLSAHDLNTEAFF
DNA: TGCGCCAGCAGCTGGTTGTCGGCGCACGACCTGAACACTGAAGCTTTCTTT

size: few
D: NA
V: TRBV5-1
J: TRBJ1-3
CDR3: CASSTHSQGNTIYF
DNA: TGCGCCAGCAGCACGCATTCACAGGGAAACACCATATATTTT

size: few
D: NA
V: TRBV28
J: TRBJ2-7
CDR3: CASSSREPGVYEQYF
DNA: TGTGCCAGCAGTTCCCGCGAACCGGGGGTCTACGAGCAGTACTTC

size: many
D: TRBD2
V: TRBV7-8
J: TRBJ2-3
CDR3: CASSQPGLATDTQYF
DNA: TGTGCCAGCAGCCAGCCGGGACTAGCCACAGATACGCAGTATTTT

size: many
D: NA
V: TRBV14
J: TRBJ2-3
CDR3: CASRSIGIINTDTQYF
DNA: TGTGCCAGCAGGTCGATCGGAATCATAAACACAGATACGCAGTATTTT

size: NA
D: NA
V: TRBV7-9
J: TRBJ2-3
CDR3: CALRGSSTDTQYF
DNA: TGTGCCCTACGGGGGTCCTCCACAGATACGCAGTATTTT

size: many
D: NA
V: TRBV11-1
J: TRBJ1-6
CDR3: CASSNRRTGINSPLHF
DNA: TGTGCCAGCAGCAACCGGAGGACCGGGATAAATTCACCCCTCCACTTT

size: few
D: TRBD1
V: TRBV20-1
J: TRBJ2-2
CDR3: CSASPRQGTKNTGELFF
DNA: TGCAGTGCCTCCCCGAGACAGGGGACAAAGAACACCGGGGAGCTGTTTTTT

size: few
D: NA
V: TRBV19
J: TRBJ2-7
CDR3: CASSIGGTENYEQYF
DNA: TGTGCCAGTAGTATAGGCGGGACGGAAAACTACGAGCAGTACTTC

size: many
D: NA
V: TRBV7-2
J: TRBJ2-7
CDR3: CASSRGVSLEGRYEQYF
DNA: TGTGCCAGCAGCAGGGGGGTCTCGCTGGAGGGGAGGTACGAGCAGTACTTC

size: NA
D: NA
V: TRBV2
J: TRBJ1-1
CDR3: CASFVRTEAFF
DNA: TGTGCCAGCTTTGTCCGCACTGAAGCTTTCTTT

size: NA
D: NA
V: TRBV5-1
J: TRBJ1-2
CDR3: CASSPAGMRYGYTF
DNA: TGCGCCAGCAGCCCCGCGGGGATGCGGTATGGCTACACCTTC

size: NA
D: NA
V: TRBV5-4
J: TRBJ2-1
CDR3: CASSLNLGSSYNEQFF
DNA: TGTGCCAGCAGCTTGAATCTGGGGAGCTCCTACAATGAGCAGTTCTTC

size: NA
D: TRBD1
V: TRBV19
J: TRBJ1-1
CDR3: CASNPGTENTEAFF
DNA: TGTGCCAGTAACCCCGGGACAGAGAACACTGAAGCTTTCTTT

size: NA
D: TRBD2
V: TRBV19
J: TRBJ2-1
CDR3: CASSIFSGGPNNEQFF
DNA: TGTGCCAGTAGTATATTTTCGGGGGGGCCGAACAATGAGCAGTTCTTC

size: NA
D: TRBD1
V: TRBV27
J: TRBJ2-5
CDR3: CASSATGGVWKTQYF
DNA: TGTGCCAGCAGCGCTACAGGGGGCGTTTGGAAGACCCAGTACTTC

size: few
D: NA
V: TRBV27
J: TRBJ2-2
CDR3: CASSLAQGIGELFF
DNA: TGTGCCAGCAGTCTGGCCCAGGGCATCGGGGAGCTGTTTTTT

size: NA
D: NA
V: TRBV4-3
J: TRBJ1-4
CDR3: CASSQWQGDEKLFF
DNA: TGCGCCAGCAGCCAATGGCAGGGAGATGAAAAACTGTTTTTT

size: many
D: NA
V: TRBV29-1
J: TRBJ1-2
CDR3: CSVEDGMGGYTF
DNA: TGCAGCGTTGAAGATGGAATGGGCGGCTACACCTTC

size: many
D: TRBD1
V: TRBV5-1
J: TRBJ1-5
CDR3: CASSTGTGGNQPQHF
DNA: TGCGCCAGCAGCACCGGGACAGGGGGCAATCAGCCCCAGCATTTT

size: few
D: TRBD2
V: TRBV6-2/TRBV6-3
J: TRBJ2-1
CDR3: CASSYSSSGGYEQFF
DNA: TGTGCCAGCAGTTACTCTTCTAGCGGGGGGTATGAGCAGTTCTTC

size: few
D: NA
V: TRBV28
J: TRBJ2-3
CDR3: CASRFQGALGTDTQYF
DNA: TGTGCCAGCAGATTTCAGGGTGCACTAGGCACAGATACGCAGTATTTT

size: few
D: TRBD2
V: TRBV20-1
J: TRBJ2-7
CDR3: CSASLTLAGGLFFDEQYF
DNA: TGCAGTGCTAGCCTTACTCTAGCGGGGGGGCTTTTCTTCGACGAGCAGTACTTC

size: NA
D: NA
V: TRBV4-2
J: TRBJ1-3
CDR3: CASSLDDSDGVGNTIYF
DNA: TGTGCCAGCAGCCTTGATGACTCGGACGGTGTCGGAAACACCATATATTTT

size: NA
D: NA
V: TRBV28
J: TRBJ1-1
CDR3: CASSLQFYTEAFF
DNA: TGTGCCAGCAGTTTACAGTTCTACACTGAAGCTTTCTTT

size: NA
D: TRBD1
V: TRBV24-1
J: TRBJ2-1
CDR3: CATSDFGQGANEQFF
DNA: TGTGCCACCAGTGATTTTGGACAGGGGGCCAATGAGCAGTTCTTC

size: few
D: NA
V: TRBV6-1
J: TRBJ2-7
CDR3: CASSEFDWGRAYEQYF
DNA: TGTGCCAGCAGTGAATTCGATTGGGGCAGAGCCTACGAGCAGTACTTC

size: few
D: NA
V: TRBV2
J: TRBJ1-1
CDR3: CASSFPPKTGNTEAFF
DNA: TGTGCCAGCAGTTTCCCCCCAAAGACAGGCAACACTGAAGCTTTCTTT

size: NA
D: TRBD1
V: TRBV11-2
J: TRBJ1-2
CDR3: CASSQSEGAGVSNGYTF
DNA: TGTGCCAGCAGCCAAAGCGAGGGGGCGGGGGTCTCCAATGGCTACACCTTC